This entry features one T cell receptor (beta chain) sequence. As yet, its antigen is unknown. Following autologous stem cell transplantation, relapse occurred in every patient, and exposure to brentuximab vedotin varied. Best outcomes ranged across complete response, partial response and progressive disease. Here immunoSEQ multiplex PCR was the method, and the copy in TCRdb shows in-frame clones only, minus some. The sample lists about 24,000 clones; more than 60% were seen once. This specimen comes from a study of PD-1 blockade in classical Hodgkin lymphoma. Findings and limits, study-wide: Newly diagnosed and completely responding patients shared comparable baseline diversity. Relapsed/refractory patients reportedly had lower baseline diversity than newly diagnosed patients. Patients starting nivolumab less than 1 year after ASCT had lower diversity and were excluded from later analyses.

Here the sequenced sample was peripheral blood mononuclear cells (PBMCs), taken before the second cycle of nivolumab. The receptor's source is a human donor with classical Hodgkin lymphoma.

The DNA for the CDR3 is TGCGCCAGCAGCAACGGCAGGGACACGGAGACCCAGTACTTC. It encodes CASSNGRDTETQYF. The chain joins TRBV4-3 to TRBJ2-5; TRBD1 is a possible D gene (6 bases). This CDR3 spans 14 amino acids. The V gene's germline CDR1 is LGHNA and CDR2 YSLEER. Trimming stripped 5 bases from V and 5 bases from J, with 15 bases between.